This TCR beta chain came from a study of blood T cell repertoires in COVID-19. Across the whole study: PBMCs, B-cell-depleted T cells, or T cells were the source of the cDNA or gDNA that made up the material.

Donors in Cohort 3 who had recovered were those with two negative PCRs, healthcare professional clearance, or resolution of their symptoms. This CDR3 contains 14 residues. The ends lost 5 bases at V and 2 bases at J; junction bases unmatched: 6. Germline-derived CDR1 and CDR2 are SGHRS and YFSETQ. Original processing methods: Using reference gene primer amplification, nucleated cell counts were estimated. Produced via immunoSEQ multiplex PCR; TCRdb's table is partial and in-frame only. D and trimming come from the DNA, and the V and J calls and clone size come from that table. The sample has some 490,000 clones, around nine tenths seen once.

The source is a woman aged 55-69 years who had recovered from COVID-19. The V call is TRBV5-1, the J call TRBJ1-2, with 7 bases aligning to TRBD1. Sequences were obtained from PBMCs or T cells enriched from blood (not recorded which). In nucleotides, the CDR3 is TGCGCCAGCAGGGCGGACAGGTTCAACTATGGCTACACCTTC. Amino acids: CASRADRFNYGYTF.